A selection of T cell receptor beta chains follows, all from one sample in a study of blood T cell repertoires in COVID-19. The table came from immunoSEQ multiplex PCR; TCRdb's copy has only in-frame clones and leaves some out. The sample carries around 140,000 clones, about nine tenths recorded once. Sequences were obtained from PBMCs or T cells enriched from blood (not recorded which). These receptors were collected from a man aged 55-75 years who had recovered from COVID-19. The CDR3 runs from the conserved cysteine through the conserved F or W. D genes are given only for firm matches. Size is omitted from some rows. Given values are once, few, many or a class for expanded clones.

V	J	D	size	CDR3	DNA
TRBV18	TRBJ1-1	TRBD1	NA	CASSPRTGAGSATEAFF	TGTGCCAGCTCACCACGGACAGGGGCCGGGTCGGCCACTGAAGCTTTCTTT
TRBV19	TRBJ2-7	NA	NA	CASSSIQGGSSYEQYF	TGTGCCAGTTCTTCCATACAGGGGGGGAGCTCCTACGAGCAGTACTTC
TRBV6-5	TRBJ2-7	NA	few	CASRSQQGGSYEQYF	TGTGCCAGCAGGTCCCAACAGGGCGGTTCCTACGAGCAGTACTTC
TRBV10-2	TRBJ2-2	TRBD1	NA	CASSDRENTGELFF	TGCGCCAGTTCGGACAGGGAGAACACCGGGGAGCTGTTTTTT
TRBV27	TRBJ1-2	NA	NA	CASGVRGGVGYTF	TGTGCCAGCGGGGTTAGGGGTGGGGTTGGCTACACCTTC
TRBV18	TRBJ1-3	NA	NA	CASSPDRSGNTIYF	TGTGCCAGCTCACCTGACAGGTCTGGAAACACCATATATTTT
TRBV18	TRBJ1-2	NA	NA	CASSPEVGPLGGYTF	TGTGCCAGCTCACCCGAAGTTGGTCCGCTAGGAGGCTACACCTTC
TRBV4-2	TRBJ1-1	NA	NA	CASSQDEDLEAFF	TGTGCCAGCAGCCAAGATGAGGATCTTGAGGCTTTCTTT
TRBV30	TRBJ1-1	NA	few	CAWSRTYEAFF	TGTGCCTGGAGTCGGACATACGAAGCTTTCTTT
TRBV30	TRBJ2-3	NA	NA	CAWSEVDTQYF	TGTGCCTGGAGCGAGGTAGATACGCAGTATTTT
TRBV3-1/TRBV3-2	TRBJ2-1	TRBD1	NA	CASSPWTGGGNEQFF	TGTGCCAGCAGCCCATGGACAGGGGGGGGGAATGAGCAGTTCTTC
TRBV5-4	TRBJ1-2	TRBD1	NA	CASSPDRSNYGYTF	TGTGCCAGCAGCCCGGACAGGTCGAACTATGGCTACACCTTC
TRBV5-1	TRBJ1-1	NA	NA	CASSQLQGEAFF	TGCGCCAGCAGCCAGTTACAGGGTGAAGCTTTCTTT
TRBV5-1	TRBJ1-5	NA	NA	CASSFDGYSNQPQHF	TGCGCCAGCAGCTTTGACGGGTATAGCAATCAGCCCCAGCATTTT
TRBV19	TRBJ1-6	NA	once	CASSTLRGWSSPLHF	TGTGCCAGTAGTACCCTCAGGGGATGGAGCTCACCCCTCCACTTT
TRBV4-1	TRBJ2-1	NA	NA	CASSQEGGGEQFF	TGCGCCAGCAGCCAAGAGGGCGGGGGCGAGCAGTTCTTC
TRBV3-1/TRBV3-2	TRBJ1-3	NA	NA	CASSQDQGAPGNTIYF	TGTGCCAGCAGCCAAGATCAAGGGGCGCCCGGAAACACCATATATTTT
TRBV5-5	TRBJ1-6	NA	NA	CASSLAGSSWYRSPLHF	TGTGCCAGCAGCTTGGCGGGATCTTCATGGTATCGATCACCCCTCCACTTT
TRBV6-5	TRBJ1-5	TRBD1	NA	CASKSQGGNQPQHF	TGTGCCAGCAAGTCTCAGGGGGGCAATCAGCCCCAGCATTTT
TRBV6-5	TRBJ1-6	NA	NA	CASIPAAGGNSPLHF	TGTGCCAGCATCCCCGCGGCGGGAGGTAATTCACCCCTCCACTTT
TRBV28	TRBJ1-6	NA	NA	CASSPSIGENSPLHF	TGTGCCAGCAGCCCCTCCATCGGGGAGAATTCACCCCTCCACTTT
TRBV10-3	TRBJ1-4	NA	NA	CAIKGGAGEKLFF	TGTGCCATCAAGGGGGGGGCAGGAGAAAAACTGTTTTTT
TRBV28	TRBJ2-1	NA	NA	CASSLPLAHQFF	TGTGCCAGCAGTTTGCCCCTAGCCCATCAGTTCTTC
TRBV6-1	TRBJ2-5	TRBD2	NA	CASSEKSGSLKETQYF	TGTGCCAGCAGTGAAAAAAGCGGGAGCTTAAAAGAGACCCAGTACTTC
TRBV5-5	TRBJ2-3	NA	NA	CASSLTGQDTQYF	TGTGCCAGCAGCCTTACAGGTCAAGATACGCAGTATTTT
TRBV19	TRBJ1-2	NA	NA	CASKTGIHGYTF	TGTGCCAGTAAAACAGGTATCCATGGCTACACCTTC
TRBV21-1	TRBJ1-4	NA	NA	CASSVRETGTHEKLFF	TGTGCCAGCAGCGTCCGGGAGACAGGGACCCATGAAAAACTGTTTTTT
TRBV24-1	TRBJ2-2	TRBD1	NA	CATSRSGTGAGELFF	TGTGCCACCAGTCGATCCGGGACAGGGGCCGGGGAGCTGTTTTTT
TRBV6-5	TRBJ2-5	NA	NA	CASRRTNQETQYF	TGTGCCAGCAGGCGGACAAACCAAGAGACCCAGTACTTC
TRBV2	TRBJ2-7	TRBD1	NA	CASTGDRGYEQYF	TGTGCCAGCACTGGGGACAGGGGCTACGAGCAGTACTTC
TRBV3-1/TRBV3-2	TRBJ2-7	TRBD1	NA	CASSRYRGPYEQYF	TGTGCCAGCAGCCGATACAGGGGGCCCTACGAGCAGTACTTC
TRBV10-2	TRBJ2-7	NA	NA	CASSESAQGRKYF	TGCGCCAGCAGTGAGTCGGCACAGGGGAGGAAGTACTTC
TRBV18	TRBJ2-7	TRBD1	NA	CASPDRGSTYEQYF	TGTGCCAGCCCTGACAGGGGAAGTACCTACGAGCAGTACTTC
TRBV28	TRBJ2-1	TRBD1	NA	CASSTLTGKGEQFF	TGTGCCAGCAGTACCCTGACAGGGAAAGGTGAGCAGTTCTTC
TRBV6-5	TRBJ1-6	NA	NA	CASSMTAMYNSPLHF	TGTGCCAGCAGTATGACAGCCATGTATAATTCACCCCTCCACTTT
TRBV7-2	TRBJ1-5	NA	once	CASSLRGGDQPQHF	TGTGCCAGCAGCTTAAGGGGGGGGGATCAGCCCCAGCATTTT
TRBV18	TRBJ2-7	NA	few	CASSSMQGENEQYF	TGTGCCAGCTCGAGTATGCAGGGCGAGAACGAGCAGTACTTC
TRBV24-1	TRBJ2-2	TRBD2	NA	CATSEPPRGVLTGELFF	TGTGCCACCAGTGAACCCCCCCGGGGGGTTTTAACCGGGGAGCTGTTTTTT
TRBV7-8	TRBJ2-7	NA	once	CAAGRSSYEQYF	TGTGCCGCGGGGCGAAGCTCCTACGAGCAGTACTTC